These 27 T cell receptor beta chains originate from one sample sequenced in a study of blood T cell repertoires in COVID-19. Sequencing used immunoSEQ multiplex PCR; TCRdb keeps in-frame clones, though not all of them. There are approximately 250,000 clones in the sample; around 80% occur only once, and around 5.2% lies in the top ten. Material: peripheral blood. Receptors were obtained from a human donor in a cohort sampled during active COVID-19.

This chain connects TRBV2 to TRBJ2-3; unclear D gene. CDR3 length: 15 residues. The V gene's germline CDR1 is SNHLY and CDR2 FYNNEI. Between the trimmed V and J ends, which lost 3 bases and 5 bases, there was a span of 15 bases. Here the CDR3 reads CASSEERPTVDTQYF. The CDR3 bases are TGTGCCAGCAGTGAGGAGAGGCCGACGGTAGATACGCAGTATTTT.

This chain links TRBV25-1 with TRBJ2-1; TRBD2 is a possible D gene (6 bases). Germline CDR1 is MGHDK and CDR2 is SYGVNS. The CDR3 sequence is 18 residues long. Trimming cost V 5 bases and J 0 bases, with 20 bases left between them. Written as DNA, the CDR3 is TGTGCCAGCAGTATGTTCGACCTAGCGCGTAGCTCCTACAATGAGCAGTTCTTC. This encodes CASSMFDLARSSYNEQFF. Using reference TRBV25-1 and TRBJ2-1 for the parts outside the CDR3, the full variable domain is EADIYQTPRYLVIGTGKKITLECSQTMGHDKMYWYQQDPGMELHLIHYSYGVNSTEKGDLSSESTVSRIRTEHFPLTLESARPSHTSQYLCASSMFDLARSSYNEQFFGPGTRLTVL.

This clone has a single count. V and J are TRBV5-1 and TRBJ2-2, with a possible D match to TRBD1 (6 bases). Trimming took 4 bases from V and 0 from J, leaving 13 bases between them. Germline V gene lookup returns CDR1 SGHRS and CDR2 YFSETQ. This CDR3 is built from 16 residues. CDR3 region: CASSGITGPNTGELFF. Here the CDR3 DNA reads TGCGCCAGCAGCGGCATAACAGGGCCGAACACCGGGGAGCTGTTTTTT.

The genes are TRBV29-1 and TRBJ2-5; TRBD1 aligns across 9 bases. This CDR3 is built from 15 residues. Germline V gene sequence: CDR1 SQVTM, CDR2 ANQGSEA. Germline trimming cut 2 bases from V and 5 bases from J; bases unmatched to any gene: 9. CDR3 region: CSVESRGQGRETQYF. CDR3 coding DNA: TGCAGCGTTGAATCGCGAGGACAGGGGAGGGAGACCCAGTACTTC.

The chain combines TRBV19 with TRBJ2-5, with 8 nucleotides matching TRBD1. There are 16 residues in the CDR3. Trimming cost V 6 bases and J 5 bases; bases outside gene matches: 14. CDR1 and CDR2 (germline): LNHDA, SQIVND (reference sequence). CDR3 DNA: TGTGCCAGTAGCCAGGAATGGAGACAGGGGAAGGAGACCCAGTACTTC. The encoded protein is CASSQEWRQGKETQYF.

This clone was observed a few times. V is TRBV6-6 and J is TRBJ2-5; 10 positions agree with TRBD1. The germline CDR1 and CDR2 sequences are MNHNY and SVGAGI (reference sequence). The junction had 5 bases not matched to a gene; V was cut back by 6 bases and J by 4 bases. The CDR3 consists of 14 residues. For the CDR3, the DNA is TGTGCCAGCAGGAGCGGACAGGGGGGAGAGACCCAGTACTTC. It yields the protein CASRSGQGGETQYF.

The rearrangement joins TRBV18 to TRBJ1-1; D ambiguous. The V end was cut by 4 bases, the J end by 0 bases, with 15 bases between. The V gene's germline CDR1 is KGHSH and CDR2 LQKENI. CDR3 length: 16 residues. This chain's CDR3 is CASSLSSRSLNTEAFF. The CDR3 DNA is TGTGCCAGCTCACTCTCGTCTAGGTCATTGAACACTGAAGCTTTCTTT.

The V and J genes are TRBV18 and TRBJ2-5; the match to TRBD1 covers 7 bases. The CDR3 is 14 residues long. CDR1 is KGHSH, CDR2 LQKENI, per germline. Trimming at V came to 6 bases and at J to 1 base, leaving 5 bases not matched to a gene. The CDR3 sequence is CASSARDSQETQYF. The CDR3 DNA sequence: TGTGCCAGCTCGGCCAGGGACAGCCAAGAGACCCAGTACTTC.

This chain links TRBV30 with TRBJ1-1; D perhaps matches TRBD1 (5 bases). Germline V gene lookup returns CDR1 GTSNPN and CDR2 SVGIG (reference sequence). The CDR3 has 13 amino acids. The germline V and J ends were trimmed by 2 bases and 1 base, with 8 bases remaining between them. The CDR3 reads CAWSQTGNTEAFF. The CDR3 nucleotides are TGTGCCTGGAGTCAAACAGGGAACACTGAAGCTTTCTTT.

This chain links TRBV29-1 with TRBJ1-1, with D unclear. Germline assignment: CDR1 SQVTM and CDR2 ANQGSEA. The CDR3 has 13 residues. Trimming removed 6 bases from V and 3 bases from J, with 14 bases in between. The CDR3 spells CSVEGHEDTEAFF. The DNA for the CDR3 is TGCAGCGTAGAGGGTCATGAGGACACTGAAGCTTTCTTT.

The chain joins TRBV7-2 to TRBJ2-2; TRBD2 matches at 7 bases. V was clipped by 4 bases and J by 4 bases; unmatched bases: 12. CDR3 length equals 17 residues. The V gene's germline CDR1 is SGHTA and CDR2 FQGNSA. The CDR3 loop reads CASSSGLRGVITGELFF. CDR3 bases: TGTGCCAGCAGCTCCGGCCTCCGGGGGGTCATCACCGGGGAGCTGTTTTTT.

The chain uses TRBV5-1 and TRBJ1-1, with no clear D. Germline loops: CDR1 SGHRS, CDR2 YFSETQ. V was clipped by 4 bases and J by 0 bases, with 13 bases between them. There are 15 residues in the CDR3. CDR3 loop: CASSPPGRVNTEAFF. Written as DNA, the CDR3 is TGCGCCAGCAGCCCCCCCGGGAGGGTGAACACTGAAGCTTTCTTT.

The chain carries TRBV28 and TRBJ2-7; possible D gene TRBD1, 5 bases. The germline gives CDR1 MDHEN, CDR2 SYDVKM. The CDR3 runs 14 residues. The ends were cut back, 1 base at V and 5 bases at J, with 12 bases in the middle. In DNA form, the CDR3 reads TGTGCCAGCAGTTTATCAGGGCCTCAGAACGAGCAGTACTTC. Protein sequence: CASSLSGPQNEQYF.

This rearrangement joins TRBV27 to TRBJ2-2, with D perhaps matching TRBD1 (6 bases). Germline V gene sequence: CDR1 MNHEY, CDR2 SMNVEV (reference sequence). The CDR3 sequence is 15 residues long. V was cut by 2 bases and J by 4 bases, with 11 bases left in between. CDR3 loop: CASSLAGVVTGELFF. The CDR3 DNA reads as TGTGCCAGCAGTTTAGCAGGGGTAGTCACCGGGGAGCTGTTTTTT.

The chain recombines TRBV27 with TRBJ2-2; 9 nucleotides match TRBD1. CDR1 is MNHEY, CDR2 SMNVEV, per germline (reference sequence). Trimming removed 1 base from V and 5 bases from J; junction bases left unmatched: 2. The CDR3 is 15 amino acids. CDR3 sequence reads: CASSLFGQGTGELFF. The CDR3, as DNA: TGTGCCAGCAGTTTATTTGGACAGGGGACCGGGGAGCTGTTTTTT.

The chain links TRBV7-2 to TRBJ2-1; D might be TRBD1 (6 bases). Germline V lookup: CDR1 SGHTA, CDR2 FQGNSA. With 0 bases removed from V and 2 bases from J, the gap between germline ends came to 8 bases. The CDR3 sequence is 15 residues long. The CDR3 DNA sequence: TGTGCCAGCAGCTTAGCGGGGGCTACCTACAATGAGCAGTTCTTC. Amino acid sequence: CASSLAGATYNEQFF.

The chain has TRBV9 and TRBJ2-3; D ambiguous. Per the germline V gene, CDR1 is SGDLS and CDR2 is YYNGEE. V lost 0 bases and J 3 bases, leaving 8 bases between the germline ends. CDR3 size: 14 residues. Here the CDR3 DNA reads TGTGCCAGCAGCGTAGTGGTCGGTACAGATACGCAGTATTTT. The encoded protein is CASSVVVGTDTQYF.

The chain has TRBV11-2 and TRBJ2-6; 8 nucleotides line up with TRBD1. The CDR3 consists of 17 residues. The V gene end was trimmed by 7 bases and the J gene end by 2 bases; junction bases not matched to a gene: 10. Per germline, CDR1 SGHAT and CDR2 FQNNGV. As DNA, the CDR3 is TGTGCCAGCACCTTGGGGGCAGGGGGCGCTGGGGCCAACGTCCTGACTTTC. The encoded protein is CASTLGAGGAGANVLTF.

This chain links TRBV15 with TRBJ1-2; D gene unclear. There are 11 residues in the CDR3. V was cut by 3 bases and J by 5 bases, with 4 bases left in between. CDR1 and CDR2 from the germline V gene are LNHNV and YYDKDF (reference sequence). Written as DNA, the CDR3 is TGTGCCACCAGCAGTTCTTATGGCTACACCTTC. Translating it yields CATSSSYGYTF. The full variable domain, its missing parts supplied by reference TRBV15 and TRBJ1-2, is DAMVIQNPRYQVTQFGKPVTLSCSQTLNHNVMYWYQQKSSQAPKLLFHYYDKDFNNEADTPDNFQSRRPNTSFCFLDIRSPGLGDTAMYLCATSSSYGYTFGSGTRLTVV.

This chain uses TRBV29-1 with TRBJ2-7; 7 bases agree with TRBD1. CDR1 is SQVTM, CDR2 ANQGSEA, per germline. V lost 6 bases to trimming and J lost 7 bases; unmatched junction nucleotides: 12. The CDR3 runs 13 residues. The CDR3 sequence: CSVKDRQLLEQYF. The CDR3 nucleotides read TGCAGCGTGAAGGACAGGCAACTCTTGGAGCAGTACTTC.

The chain links TRBV5-5 to TRBJ2-7; perhaps TRBD2 as D (6 bases). Germline-derived CDR1 and CDR2 are SGHKS and YYEKEE (reference sequence). V lost 4 bases to trimming and J lost 3 bases, with 17 bases between them. The CDR3 extends over 15 amino acids. The CDR3 DNA reads as TGTGCCAGCAGCCTCACCGGGACTTCCTTCTACGAGCAGTACTTC. Translating gives CASSLTGTSFYEQYF.

This chain connects TRBV7-2 to TRBJ1-1; a weak D match, TRBD1 (5 bases). The length of the CDR3 is 13 residues. V was trimmed by 3 bases and J by 10 bases, leaving 15 bases between them. CDR1 and CDR2 from the germline V gene are SGHTA and FQGNSA. CDR3 in amino acids: CASSLGGGAGAFF. The CDR3 DNA reads TGTGCCAGCAGCTTGGGCGGCGGGGCAGGAGCTTTCTTT.

The chain couples TRBV4-1 to TRBJ1-1; TRBD1 matches 12 bases. Germline V gene lookup returns CDR1 MGHRA and CDR2 YSYEKL. The CDR3 covers 17 residues. Trimming cost V 4 bases and J 1 base; bases outside gene matches: 7. CDR3 in amino acids: CASSPRPGQGANTEAFF. The CDR3 DNA sequence: TGCGCCAGCAGCCCACGTCCGGGACAGGGGGCGAACACTGAAGCTTTCTTT.

The V call is TRBV6-5, the J call TRBJ2-7; D is unclear. With 7 bases removed from V and 2 bases from J, the gap between germline ends came to 15 bases. This CDR3 comprises 14 residues. Germline V gene sequence: CDR1 MNHEY, CDR2 SVGAGI. The CDR3 nucleotides are TGTGCCAGCACCAAATCGGGTTCAACCTACGAGCAGTACTTC. Its translation: CASTKSGSTYEQYF.

This rearrangement joins TRBV24-1 to TRBJ2-1, with TRBD1 matching 7 bases. The CDR3 contains 14 residues. The junction had 5 bases not matched to a gene; V was cut back by 6 bases and J by 4 bases. The V gene's germline CDR1 is KGHDR and CDR2 SFDVKD. CDR3 sequence: CATSLPQGYNEQFF. Written as DNA, the CDR3 is TGTGCCACCAGTCTACCACAGGGGTACAATGAGCAGTTCTTC.

The chain recombines TRBV4-1 with TRBJ1-5; the D is unclear. This CDR3 is 14 amino acids long. V was clipped by 1 base and J by 4 bases, with 8 bases between them. Germline-derived CDR1 and CDR2 are MGHRA and YSYEKL. CDR3 sequence reads: CASSQVSGNQPQHF. The CDR3 nucleotides read TGCGCCAGCAGCCAAGTTTCGGGGAATCAGCCCCAGCATTTT.

This clone was seen a few times. The rearrangement uses TRBV10-1 and TRBJ1-1, with 9 bases aligning to TRBD1. This CDR3 is 14 amino acids long. V dropped 4 bases and J dropped 7; count of bases not matched to a gene: 7. CDR1 is WNHNN, CDR2 SYGVQD, per germline (reference sequence). CDR3 in DNA: TGCGCCAGCAGTGGGGGACAGGGAGGAGGTGAAGCTTTCTTT. Translated: CASSGGQGGGEAFF.